This is a list of T cell receptor beta chains from one sample in a study of T-cell reconstitution after alpha-beta-depleted transplantation in children. TCRdb re-called the PCR reads through MiXCR, storing one row per CDR3 protein. The sample lists around 490,000 distinct CDR3 sequences; about 10% were seen once. The sample in question was PBMCs, mostly from graft donor cells, obtained 180 days after TCRalphabeta/CD19-depleted stem cell transplant. Receptor source: a female patient aged 2 to 10 who had a stem cell transplant for aplastic anemia, so the T cells may come from the graft donor. CDR3s include the opening cysteine and the closing phenylalanine or tryptophan. Rows give clone size only sometimes, using once, few, many, or a class for an expanded clone.

clone_size	cdr3_length	v_call	j_call	cdr3_aa
few	13	TRBV6-6	TRBJ2-5	CASSYREGETQYF
NA	19	TRBV4-1	TRBJ1-5	CASSQAASDLHEFNQPQHF
NA	13	TRBV6-5	TRBJ2-2	CASSYRPTGELFF
NA	14	TRBV30	TRBJ2-1	CAWGASFSYNEQFF
many	14	TRBV7-2	TRBJ1-2	CASSLARRNYGYTF
NA	14	TRBV19	TRBJ1-2	CASRSREGLRGYTF
few	16	TRBV29-1	TRBJ2-2	CSVDDWTGGDTGELFF
few	16	TRBV7-9	TRBJ2-2	CASSLVTGANTGELFF
few	14	TRBV4-3	TRBJ1-2	CASSQDSVMAGYTF
few	17	TRBV5-6	TRBJ2-1	CASSLLRLEASYNEQFF
few	12	TRBV7-2	TRBJ2-7	CASSFQVHEQYF
NA	16	TRBV7-9	TRBJ2-1	CASSLAAGDLYNEQFF
NA	14	TRBV11-2	TRBJ2-7	CASSLVGSDYEQYF
NA	14	TRBV28	TRBJ2-6	CASSQRAGANVLTF
many	15	TRBV5-1	TRBJ1-4	CASSTGQAGNEKLFF
few	17	TRBV27	TRBJ2-3	CASRSEVVAGGTDTQYF
NA	16	TRBV2	TRBJ2-3	CASSELEGRNTDTQYF
few	14	TRBV20-1	TRBJ2-5	CSGVADPNQETQYF
many	12	TRBV6-5	TRBJ1-1	CASSERGTEAFF
NA	13	TRBV9	TRBJ1-3	CASSPSSGNTIYF
NA	17	TRBV12-5	TRBJ2-2	CASGSSQGVLNTGELFF
few	16	TRBV9	TRBJ2-5	CASSVGLDRIQETQYF
NA	11	TRBV29-1	TRBJ2-7	CSVGPRYEQYF
many	12	TRBV29-1	TRBJ2-5	CSVRRYQETQYF
NA	16	TRBV7-2	TRBJ2-5	CASSLGWRLRQETQYF
NA	15	TRBV4-3	TRBJ2-3	CASSQGATTTDTQYF
few	18	TRBV25-1	TRBJ1-6	CASSESRYGGRVDSPLHF
few	17	TRBV9	TRBJ2-6	CASSATSGRAGANVLTF
once	19	TRBV25-1	TRBJ2-5	CASGPGTGFLAGFQETQYF
many	14	TRBV20-1	TRBJ1-1	CSARNFIGTVEAFF
few	15	TRBV2	TRBJ2-3	CASSEKGRSTDTQYF
few	14	TRBV7-9	TRBJ1-3	CASSLSANGNTIYF
NA	15	TRBV5-1	TRBJ2-5	CASSSSPGSKETQYF
NA	18	TRBV20-1	TRBJ2-2	CSARAWTSGSGGTGELFF
many	14	TRBV7-9	TRBJ1-1	CASSKRQGGTEAFF
few	17	TRBV11-3	TRBJ1-3	CASGRAKSLASGNTIYF
few	12	TRBV20-1	TRBJ2-5	CSAPTGIETQYF
few	14	TRBV7-9	TRBJ2-7	CASSLRRQGDEQYF
NA	12	TRBV19	TRBJ2-7	CASSSAPYEQYF
many	18	TRBV12-3/TRBV12-4	TRBJ2-2	CASSFPASGRMGTGELFF
few	16	TRBV24-1	TRBJ2-3	CATSGPSGRATDTQYF
few	17	TRBV5-1	TRBJ2-5	CASSPGTSGRRYETQYF
few	14	TRBV10-3	TRBJ2-5	CAIRAGHLQETQYF
few	14	TRBV12-3/TRBV12-4	TRBJ1-5	CASSFSASNQPQHF
many	13	TRBV12-5	TRBJ2-7	CASGLWDSQEQYF
few	13	TRBV6-5	TRBJ1-1	CASRRAFHTEAFF
NA	15	TRBV10-3	TRBJ2-1	CAIRDPRDSYNEQFF
NA	13	TRBV6-2/TRBV6-3	TRBJ1-2	CASRPDRLGGYTF
few	18	TRBV2	TRBJ2-2	CASRGLARGLQKTGELFF
few	14	TRBV12-3/TRBV12-4	TRBJ2-5	CASRATSGEETQYF
NA	16	TRBV7-3	TRBJ1-1	CASSPTPGQANTEAFF
many	15	TRBV27	TRBJ2-1	CASSLWTSGSLEQFF
many	14	TRBV7-9	TRBJ2-7	CASSLAASGNEQYF